This T cell receptor beta chain was documented in a study of shared clonotypes between healthy human individuals. On this clone itself: Its specificity is unknown. Other nucleotide sequences from this sample produce the same CDR3.

Here immunoSEQ multiplex PCR was the method, and the copy in TCRdb shows in-frame clones only, minus some. The table has roughly 2,300,000 clones, less than 95% seen once. Deletions cut 2 bases from V and 3 bases from J, with 9 bases between. The CDR3 runs 14 residues. Germline V lookup: CDR1 KGHSH, CDR2 LQKENI. Whole-study findings and limits: The study found lower generation probabilities in non-shared clonotypes than in those shared by all four donors. Sequencing of the sorted subsets was shown by rarefaction to be incomplete despite large depth.

The sequenced material came from naive CD4+ T cells from PBMCs. Stated subset: CD45RA+ positively selected. The chain couples TRBV18 to TRBJ2-3; D perhaps matches TRBD1 (6 bases). This clonotype was sampled from a man aged 18 to 29 in good health. Some clones in this sample may be carry-over from other donors' samples. CDR3 coding DNA: TGTGCCAGCTCACCAATCCAGGGGACAGATACGCAGTATTTT. As protein: CASSPIQGTDTQYF.